What follows is one TCR beta chain and its context. The data are from a study of blood T cell repertoires in COVID-19. On the study more broadly: The cDNA or gDNA used as material had been derived from T cells, B-cell-depleted T cells, or PBMCs.

Produced via immunoSEQ multiplex PCR; TCRdb's table is partial and in-frame only. The data show some 210,000 clones, almost 85% seen once. The germline V gene has CDR1 LGHNA and CDR2 YNFKEQ. V lost 4 bases, J lost 0 bases, and 16 bases lay in between. The CDR3 is 17 amino acids. Sequenced sample: peripheral blood. This TCR derives from a woman in her thirties or forties with acute or convalescent COVID-19. The chain carries TRBV4-2 and TRBJ1-5; D might be TRBD1 (5 bases). The CDR3 reads CASSPGGFGYSNQPQHF. Here the CDR3 DNA reads TGTGCCAGCAGCCCGGGGGGGTTCGGGTATAGCAATCAGCCCCAGCATTTT.